This entry lists 14 T cell receptor beta chains sequenced from one sample in a study of cytomegalovirus exposure and HLA in healthy donors. The PCR employed 60 Vbeta primers together with 13 Jbeta primers. Assay: immunoSEQ multiplex PCR; the TCRdb copy retains only in-frame clones and omits some. The sample holds around 31,000 clones, about 66% seen once. The sequencing sample was made of PBMCs. The receptors stem from a male donor in good health and CMV-seropositive.

V gene TRBV10-3 combines with J gene TRBJ2-7; D gene ambiguous. With 2 bases removed from V and 5 bases from J, the gap between germline ends came to 4 bases. CDR3 length: 11 residues. The germline gives CDR1 ENHRY, CDR2 SYGVKD. CDR3 sequence: CAISELHEQYF. CDR3 DNA sequence: TGTGCCATCAGTGAGCTCCACGAGCAGTACTTC.

The chain links TRBV5-1 to TRBJ2-1, with TRBD1 identical over 8 bases. CDR1 SGHRS and CDR2 YFSETQ come from the germline V gene. Unmatched junction bases numbered 4, after V lost 4 bases and J lost 1 base. The CDR3 totals 15 residues. Written as DNA, the CDR3 is TGCGCCAGCAGCCTGGACAGGGTATCCTACAATGAGCAGTTCTTC. This encodes CASSLDRVSYNEQFF. The whole variable domain, remainder taken from reference TRBV5-1 and TRBJ2-1, is KAGVTQTPRYLIKTRGQQVTLSCSPISGHRSVSWYQQTPGQGLQFLFEYFSETQRNKGNFPGRFSGRQFSNSRSEMNVSTLELGDSALYLCASSLDRVSYNEQFFGPGTRLTVL.

The chain couples TRBV5-4 to TRBJ1-5; maybe TRBD1 (5 bases). CDR3 length: 14 residues. Germline-derived CDR1 and CDR2 are SGHNT and YYREEE (reference sequence). The V end lost 4 bases, the J end lost 6 bases, and 14 bases lay between the germline ends. The chain's CDR3 is CASSLSGNSQPQHF. In DNA, the CDR3 is TGTGCCAGCAGCCTCTCAGGGAACAGTCAGCCCCAGCATTTT.

This rearrangement joins TRBV27 to TRBJ1-2; tentatively, D is TRBD1 (5 bases). Between the trimmed V and J ends, which lost 6 bases and 4 bases, there was a span of 15 bases. The germline V gene has CDR1 MNHEY and CDR2 SMNVEV (reference sequence). The CDR3 consists of 14 residues. DNA of the CDR3: TGTGCCAGCAGACTATCAGGGTCCCGCTATGGCTACACCTTC. Encoded protein: CASRLSGSRYGYTF.

The chain carries TRBV10-3 and TRBJ1-1; D gene ambiguous. V was pared by 0 bases and J by 5 bases, with 10 bases between. The CDR3 is 14 residues long. Germline V CDR1 and CDR2: ENHRY, SYGVKD. The CDR3 nucleotides are TGTGCCATCAGTGAGTCGGCGGAGCGGACTGAAGCTTTCTTT. It specifies CAISESAERTEAFF.

This clone appeared a single time. This chain joins TRBV5-1 and TRBJ1-1, with D possibly being TRBD1 (5 bases). This CDR3 comprises 15 residues. Germline V gene sequence: CDR1 SGHRS, CDR2 YFSETQ. The V end lost 4 bases, the J end lost 1 base, and 14 bases lay between the germline ends. The DNA for the CDR3 is TGCGCCAGCAGCCCGGGGGGGGGTTCGAACACTGAAGCTTTCTTT. It encodes CASSPGGGSNTEAFF. Full variable domain (outside the CDR3, taken from reference TRBV5-1 and TRBJ1-1): KAGVTQTPRYLIKTRGQQVTLSCSPISGHRSVSWYQQTPGQGLQFLFEYFSETQRNKGNFPGRFSGRQFSNSRSEMNVSTLELGDSALYLCASSPGGGSNTEAFFGQGTRLTVV.

The table lists this clone with many counts. The rearrangement joins TRBV4-2 to TRBJ1-4; D is unresolved. Trimming removed 0 bases at V and 8 bases at J, with 13 bases between. The CDR3 is 15 amino acids. Germline CDR1 LGHNA, CDR2 YNFKEQ. This CDR3 is CASSQDIGSAEKLFF. The CDR3, as DNA: TGTGCCAGCAGCCAAGATATTGGTTCAGCGGAAAAACTGTTTTTT.

The chain links TRBV7-6 to TRBJ2-7, with 7 positions matching TRBD2. V lost 5 bases and J lost 2; bases outside the gene matches: 9. Germline CDR1 and CDR2: SGHVS and FNYEAQ. The CDR3 runs 15 residues. The DNA for the CDR3 is TGTGCCAGCAGCCCAACACTAGCGAAAGCCTACGAGCAGTACTTC. Translating it yields CASSPTLAKAYEQYF.

The J gene is TRBJ2-3, the V gene TRBV5-1; 10 nucleotides agree with TRBD1. The CDR3 contains 14 residues. Trimming took 4 bases from V and 4 from J; bases not matched to a gene: 3. The germline CDR1 and CDR2 sequences are SGHRS and YFSETQ. CDR3 amino acids: CASSIGQGADTQYF. CDR3 nucleotide sequence: TGCGCCAGCAGCATCGGACAGGGGGCAGATACGCAGTATTTT.

The V and J genes are TRBV7-8 and TRBJ2-1, with D possibly being TRBD2 (5 bases). Germline CDR1 SGHVS, CDR2 FQNEAQ. Trimming shortened V by 5 bases and J by 6 bases, and 17 bases separated the two germline ends. The CDR3 covers 15 residues. CDR3 sequence: CASSRMPGFGNEQFF. CDR3 sequence (DNA): TGTGCCAGCAGCCGAATGCCGGGGTTCGGCAATGAGCAGTTCTTC.

This clone was detected once. Relative to the germline gene, one junction end is altered; a read error may explain this. V and J are TRBV20-1 and TRBJ1-1; D might be TRBD1 (5 bases). The CDR3 has 11 residues. The V gene's germline CDR1 is DFQATT and CDR2 SNEGSKA (reference sequence). The chain's CDR3 is CSARAGPVNIF. CDR3 in DNA: TGCAGTGCCCGGGCAGGGCCAGTGAATATCTTT.

This chain connects TRBV30 to TRBJ2-1, with 8 bases aligning to TRBD1. From germline, CDR1 is GTSNPN and CDR2 SVGIG (reference sequence). The CDR3 runs 12 residues. V dropped 4 bases and J dropped 8; count of bases not matched to a gene: 4. The CDR3 sequence: CAWTGGMDEQFF. The CDR3 DNA is TGTGCCTGGACAGGGGGCATGGATGAGCAGTTCTTC. Full variable domain (missing parts from reference TRBV30 and TRBJ2-1): SQTIHQWPATLVQPVGSPLSLECTVEGTSNPNLYWYRQAAGRGLQLLFYSVGIGQISSEVPQNLSASRPQDRQFILSSKKLLLSDSGFYLCAWTGGMDEQFFGPGTRLTVL.

This rearrangement joins TRBV7-2 to TRBJ2-1; TRBD2 matches at 13 bases. J was trimmed by 8 bases and V by 3 bases; bases with no gene match: 10. The CDR3 contains 17 residues. Germline CDR1 reads SGHTA; CDR2 reads FQGNSA. In DNA form, the CDR3 reads TGTGCCAGCAGCTTCCTCAGGACTAGCGGGAGCAAGGATGAGCAGTTCTTC. Translating gives CASSFLRTSGSKDEQFF.

V gene TRBV27 combines with J gene TRBJ2-7; no definite D call. CDR3 size: 13 residues. In germline, CDR1 is MNHEY, CDR2 SMNVEV (reference sequence). The V end was cut by 5 bases, the J end by 6 bases, with 14 bases between. This chain's CDR3 is CASSPPRVGEQYF. CDR3 nucleotides: TGTGCCAGCAGTCCACCTCGGGTGGGCGAGCAGTACTTC.